This record concerns one T cell receptor beta chain sequence. A sample-barcoded 5' primer and a J-beta primer mix were used in a second PCR of roughly 7 to 11 cycles. TCRdb fed the 5' RACE reads into MiXCR, producing one record per CDR3 protein. The sample holds around 1,800,000 distinct CDR3 sequences, approximately 40% seen once. This record comes from a study of blood T cells in healthy people across ages. This CDR3 has 16 residues. CDR1 and CDR2 (germline): MNHEY, SVGAGI. With 0 bases removed from V and 0 bases from J, the gap between germline ends came to 12 bases. Sequencing input: blood. This chain connects TRBV6-5 to TRBJ2-7; no clear D gene. The receptor was derived from a human donor in good health. In DNA, the CDR3 is TGTGCCAGCAGTTACTCGACCATTGTTAGCTCCTACGAGCAGTACTTC. This sequence encodes CASSYSTIVSSYEQYF.